These 10 T cell receptor beta chains share one sample of origin, sequenced in a study of regulatory and conventional T cells in breast cancer. TCRdb reprocessed the PCR reads with MiXCR, giving one entry per CDR3 protein. Of 9,500 to 13,000 distinct CDR3 sequences listed, about 35% were seen once; the top ten hold roughly 6.1%. The sample taken for sequencing was conventional T cells from blood. These receptor sequences come from a male donor in good health.

A note on this clonotype: A read error may be the cause here, since a much bigger clone is one base away. This is likely a read error, given that the CDR3 carries no conserved phenylalanine or tryptophan at its end. V usage is TRBV19 and J usage is TRBJ1-4; D unclear. CDR3 length equals 15 residues. The V end lost 6 bases, the J end lost 2 bases, and 13 bases lay between the germline ends. Germline assignment: CDR1 LNHDA and CDR2 SQIVND (reference sequence). The CDR3 coding sequence is TGTGCCAGTAGCCCCGAGGGAGGGACTAATGAAAAACTGTTTTCT. Its translation is CASSPEGGTNEKLFS.

The chain recombines TRBV6-6 with TRBJ2-3; D is uncertain. The CDR3 runs to 11 residues. The germline gives CDR1 MNHNY, CDR2 SVGAGI (reference sequence). V was shortened by 7 bases and J by 2 bases, with 4 bases between the two germline ends. The DNA of the CDR3 is TGTGCCAGCAAGATCACAGATACGCAGTATTTT. It yields the protein CASKITDTQYF.

Sample share makes this clonotype medium-sized. The chain carries TRBV24-1 and TRBJ2-5, with TRBD1 matching 12 bases. V lost 4 bases to trimming and J lost 5 bases; unmatched junction nucleotides: 7. The CDR3 contains 16 residues. From germline, CDR1 is KGHDR and CDR2 SFDVKD. The CDR3 nucleotides are TGTGCCACCAGTGAGACCGGGACAGGGGGCATGGAGACCCAGTACTTC. Translated: CATSETGTGGMETQYF.

This clonotype ranks as medium-sized. This rearrangement joins TRBV5-4 to TRBJ2-3; no definite D call. V lost 4 bases and J 4 bases, leaving 13 bases between the germline ends. CDR1 is SGHNT and CDR2 is YYREEE in the germline V gene (reference sequence). The CDR3 covers 14 residues. In DNA, the CDR3 is TGTGCCAGCAGCCGTGGGCAGGCCCCAGATACGCAGTATTTT. It codes for CASSRGQAPDTQYF.

The rearrangement joins TRBV24-1 to TRBJ2-7; D gene uncertain. Germline values: CDR1 KGHDR, CDR2 SFDVKD. Trimming cost V 5 bases and J 2 bases, with 18 bases left between them. This CDR3 is 16 amino acids long. CDR3 sequence reads: CATSGSSTSPAYEQYF. The CDR3 DNA reads TGTGCCACCAGTGGTTCGTCCACGTCCCCAGCCTACGAGCAGTACTTC.

This sequence joins TRBV2 and TRBJ1-1; D uncertain. CDR3 length: 12 amino acids. V lost 3 bases, J lost 5 bases, and 7 bases lay in between. From germline, CDR1 is SNHLY and CDR2 FYNNEI. CDR3 amino acids: CASSDIRTEAFF. The CDR3 DNA reads as TGTGCCAGCAGTGACATTAGAACTGAAGCTTTCTTT.

This clonotype turned up a few times. V gene TRBV20-1 combines with J gene TRBJ1-5; D call uncertain. Trimming stripped 2 bases from V and 2 bases from J, with 7 bases between. This CDR3 comprises 13 residues. CDR1 is DFQATT and CDR2 is SNEGSKA in the germline V gene (reference sequence). The CDR3 nucleotides read TGCAGTGCTAGAAGACCAGGCAATCAGCCCCAGCATTTT. The encoded protein is CSARRPGNQPQHF.

This chain joins TRBV4-1 and TRBJ2-3; possible D gene TRBD1, 6 bases. This CDR3 has 16 amino acids. The germline CDR1 and CDR2 sequences are MGHRA and YSYEKL. V shed 4 bases and J shed 6 bases, with 20 bases lying between them. CDR3 sequence reads: CASSLRTAGVGDTQYF. The DNA for the CDR3 is TGCGCCAGCAGCCTTCGGACAGCAGGGGTTGGTGATACGCAGTATTTT.

This clonotype was observed a handful of times. The chain combines TRBV24-1 with TRBJ1-5; unclear D gene. The CDR3 loop spans 12 amino acids. The V end was cut by 2 bases, the J end by 4 bases, with 2 bases between. Germline V gives CDR1 KGHDR, CDR2 SFDVKD. The CDR3 region is CATSDSNQPQHF. The CDR3 DNA reads as TGTGCCACCAGTGATTCTAATCAGCCCCAGCATTTT.

This clonotype was observed a handful of times. The chain employs TRBV5-6 and TRBJ1-5, with TRBD1 as a possible D gene (5 bases). V lost 4 bases to trimming and J lost 0 bases, with 11 bases between them. This CDR3 spans 15 amino acids. Germline V gene lookup returns CDR1 SGHDT and CDR2 YYEEEE. Here the CDR3 reads CASSLGGDSNQPQHF. The DNA for the CDR3 is TGTGCCAGCAGCCTTGGAGGGGATAGCAATCAGCCCCAGCATTTT.